The 25 T cell receptor beta chains reported below all come from one sample, sequenced in a study of shared clonotypes between healthy human individuals. Naive CD8 cells comprised CD45RO-negative, CCR7-positively selected cells, excluding terminally differentiated effector memory CD45RA+ cells. Libraries were prepared by immunoSEQ multiplex PCR; TCRdb keeps only in-frame clonotypes and omits some of them. The profile covers about 700,000 clones, with 92% appearing a single time and approximately 24% taken by the ten largest. Sequencing was carried out using naive CD8+ T cells sorted from blood. Receptor source: a man aged 25 to 45 in good health.

The genes are TRBV4-2 and TRBJ2-1; 7 bases fit TRBD2. Trimming at V came to 0 bases and at J to 6 bases, leaving 5 bases not matched to a gene. This CDR3 is built from 15 residues. Germline V gives CDR1 LGHNA, CDR2 YNFKEQ. The DNA for the CDR3 is TGTGCCAGCAGCCAAGAAGGCTCTAGCGGCAATGAGCAGTTCTTC. Its translation is CASSQEGSSGNEQFF.

The genes are TRBV5-1 and TRBJ2-7; a weak D match, TRBD1 (7 bases). With 1 base removed from V and 2 bases from J, the gap between germline ends came to 13 bases. Looked up from germline, CDR1 is SGHRS and CDR2 is YFSETQ. There are 15 residues in the CDR3. The CDR3 is CASSLSQGGPYEQYF. CDR3 DNA sequence: TGCGCCAGCAGCTTGAGTCAGGGGGGCCCCTACGAGCAGTACTTC.

The chain combines TRBV5-1 with TRBJ2-1; 7 nucleotides align to TRBD2. CDR3 length equals 15 residues. Germline V gene lookup returns CDR1 SGHRS and CDR2 YFSETQ. After removal of 4 bases from V and 10 bases from J, the junction contained 14 bases not matched to a gene. As DNA, the CDR3 is TGCGCCAGCAGCCTTGGACTAGAGGCCGGGGGGGAGCAGTTCTTC. It specifies CASSLGLEAGGEQFF.

The J gene is TRBJ2-7, the V gene TRBV10-3; TRBD1 aligns across 10 bases. J was trimmed by 6 bases and V by 2 bases; bases with no gene match: 7. There are 15 residues in the CDR3. Germline V CDR1 and CDR2: ENHRY, SYGVKD. This chain's CDR3 is CAISEPDGTGAEQYF. The CDR3 coding sequence is TGTGCCATCAGTGAGCCGGATGGGACAGGGGCCGAGCAGTACTTC.

This clone appeared once. The junction differs from germline at one of its ends, possibly a read error. This sequence joins TRBV4-1 and TRBJ1-1; D might be TRBD1 (6 bases). Germline V CDR1 and CDR2: MGHRA, YSYEKL. This CDR3 has 13 residues. The CDR3 protein is CASSQPSSPVTGF. CDR3 DNA sequence: TGCGCCAGCAGCCAACCATCCTCTCCAGTGACAGGTTTT.

The chain couples TRBV18 to TRBJ2-7, with a weak D call TRBD2 (5 bases). The CDR3 sequence is 14 residues long. Trimming shortened V by 2 bases and J by 0 bases, and 8 bases separated the two germline ends. CDR1 and CDR2 (germline): KGHSH, LQKENI. The CDR3 spells CASSPGTSSYEQYF. The CDR3 bases are TGTGCCAGCTCACCAGGAACTAGCTCCTACGAGCAGTACTTC.

This rearrangement joins TRBV11-3 to TRBJ2-1; D possibly corresponds to TRBD2 (7 bases). This CDR3 has 14 residues. Germline V lookup: CDR1 SGHNT, CDR2 YENEEA. V lost 5 bases, J lost 8 bases, and 16 bases lay in between. DNA for the CDR3: TGTGCCAGCAGCCTCAGGGAGGGGGGCGATGAGCAGTTCTTC. Protein sequence: CASSLREGGDEQFF.

V and J are TRBV6-1 and TRBJ2-1; 11 positions agree with TRBD2. The CDR3 runs to 13 residues. The ends lost 1 base at V and 15 bases at J; junction bases unmatched: 5. Germline V gives CDR1 MNHNS, CDR2 SASEGT. CDR3 region: CASSEGLAGFAFF. CDR3 coding DNA: TGTGCCAGCAGTGAAGGACTAGCGGGATTTGCGTTCTTC.

This chain links TRBV21-1 with TRBJ1-2. TRBV21-1 is a documented pseudogene. CDR3 length: 15 residues. The CDR3 bases are TGTGCCAGCAGCAAAGATGAAGGCCCAAGCTATGGCTACACCTTC. This codes for CASSKDEGPSYGYTF.

This chain links TRBV2 with TRBJ2-7; D gene uncertain. The length of the CDR3 is 13 residues. Trimming removed 10 bases at V and 0 bases at J, with 13 bases between. The V gene's germline CDR1 is SNHLY and CDR2 FYNNEI. CDR3 residues: CATRRATSYEQYF. In DNA, the CDR3 is TGTGCCACTCGCCGTGCGACCTCCTACGAGCAGTACTTC. The whole variable domain, remainder taken from reference TRBV2 and TRBJ2-7, is EPEVTQTPSHQVTQMGQEVILRCVPISNHLYFYWYRQILGQKVEFLVSFYNNEISEKSEIFDDQFSVERPDGSNFTLKIRSTKLEDSAMYFCATRRATSYEQYFGPGTRLTVT.

In DNA, the CDR3 is TGTGCCAGCAGTAGTCGTTCGGTTCTGAACACTGAAGCTTTCTTT. This gives the protein CASSSRSVLNTEAFF. The chain carries TRBV13 and TRBJ1-1, with D unresolved. Trimming left V 6 bases short and J 0 bases short, with 14 bases between. The germline V gene encodes CDR1 PRHDT and CDR2 FYEKMQ (reference sequence). The CDR3 runs to 15 residues.

CDR3 loop: CASSLDLTSGRGVLGNEQFF. Here the CDR3 DNA reads TGCGCCAGCAGCTTGGACCTGACTAGCGGGAGAGGTGTCTTAGGTAATGAGCAGTTCTTC. The chain links TRBV5-1 to TRBJ2-1; 12 bases agree with TRBD2. The germline gives CDR1 SGHRS, CDR2 YFSETQ. The CDR3 contains 20 residues. V dropped 0 bases and J dropped 7; count of bases not matched to a gene: 17.

The rearrangement joins TRBV7-2 to TRBJ1-1, with D possibly matching TRBD1 (5 bases). Germline CDR1 SGHTA, CDR2 FQGNSA. With 1 base removed from V and 10 bases from J, the gap between germline ends came to 16 bases. The CDR3 has 14 residues. The chain's CDR3 is CASSLVAQARGAFF. In nucleotides, the CDR3 is TGTGCCAGCAGCTTAGTTGCACAGGCTCGTGGAGCTTTCTTT. The full variable domain, rest sourced from reference TRBV7-2 and TRBJ1-1, is GAGVSQSPSNKVTEKGKDVELRCDPISGHTALYWYRQSLGQGLEFLIYFQGNSAPDKSGLPSDRFSAERTGGSVSTLTIQRTQQEDSAVYLCASSLVAQARGAFFGQGTRLTVV.

The rearrangement joins TRBV4-3 to TRBJ2-4; D is undetermined. Trimming removed 0 bases at V and 7 bases at J, with 16 bases between. The CDR3 extends over 16 amino acids. Germline assignment: CDR1 LGHNA and CDR2 YSLEER. In DNA, the CDR3 is TGCGCCAGCAGCCAAGATTACTACTCGTCTTGGAACATTCAGTACTTC. Its translation: CASSQDYYSSWNIQYF.

The V gene is TRBV29-1, the J gene TRBJ2-1; the match to TRBD2 covers 9 bases. Trimming removed 6 bases from V and 2 bases from J; junction bases left unmatched: 5. This CDR3 has 14 amino acids. The germline gives CDR1 SQVTM, CDR2 ANQGSEA. In DNA, the CDR3 is TGCAGCGTAATAGCGGGAGATACCTACAATGAGCAGTTCTTC. This encodes CSVIAGDTYNEQFF.

The rearrangement joins TRBV2 to TRBJ2-7; the D gene is possibly TRBD1 (5 bases). V shed 7 bases and J shed 2 bases, with 15 bases lying between them. CDR1 is SNHLY and CDR2 is FYNNEI in the germline V gene. The CDR3 runs 14 residues. The chain's CDR3 is CASNFDSITYEQYF. CDR3 bases: TGTGCCAGCAACTTCGACAGTATTACCTACGAGCAGTACTTC.

This chain uses TRBV19 with TRBJ2-7; D may be TRBD1 (6 bases). Trimming removed 6 bases from V and 0 bases from J, with 12 bases in between. Germline loops: CDR1 LNHDA, CDR2 SQIVND (reference sequence). CDR3 length: 14 residues. The CDR3 DNA follows: TGTGCCAGTAGCAACGGCAGGGGCTCCTACGAGCAGTACTTC. Protein sequence: CASSNGRGSYEQYF.

The chain is built from TRBV28 and TRBJ2-1; 13 nucleotides match TRBD2. This CDR3 contains 19 residues. Germline V lookup: CDR1 MDHEN, CDR2 SYDVKM. The junction had 9 bases not matched to a gene; V was cut back by 4 bases and J by 0 bases. CDR3 bases: TGTGCCAGCAGTTGGACTAGCGGGAGCCTAACGAGCTCCTACAATGAGCAGTTCTTC. It translates to CASSWTSGSLTSSYNEQFF.

The chain is built from TRBV2 and TRBJ2-7, with D possibly being TRBD1 or TRBD2 (5 bases each). Germline-derived CDR1 and CDR2 are SNHLY and FYNNEI. V shed 4 bases and J shed 1 base, with 17 bases lying between them. The CDR3 is 16 amino acids. This chain's CDR3 is CASSVAGRRESYEQYF. The DNA of the CDR3 is TGTGCCAGCAGTGTTGCAGGGAGAAGAGAGTCCTACGAGCAGTACTTC.

The V and J genes are TRBV6-4 and TRBJ2-6; TRBD1 matches 7 bases. The V segment lost 4 bases and the J segment 0 bases; nucleotides outside the gene matches: 12. The CDR3 sequence is 19 residues long. Germline V CDR1 and CDR2: MRHNA, SNTAGT. CDR3 in amino acids: CASSVTADRIISGANVLTF. CDR3 bases: TGTGCCAGCAGTGTCACCGCGGACAGGATAATCTCTGGGGCCAACGTCCTGACTTTC.

The J gene is TRBJ2-7, the V gene TRBV4-1; a possible D gene is TRBD2 (6 bases). The CDR3 extends over 15 amino acids. Germline assignment: CDR1 MGHRA and CDR2 YSYEKL. The ends were cut back, 3 bases at V and 2 bases at J, with 14 bases in the middle. The CDR3 nucleotides read TGCGCCAGCAGCCAGGCGGGAAGCGAGACCTACGAGCAGTACTTC. This translates into CASSQAGSETYEQYF.

The chain carries TRBV5-1 and TRBJ1-5; 9 bases are a match to TRBD1. The CDR3 is 16 residues long. In germline, CDR1 is SGHRS, CDR2 YFSETQ. Trimming at V came to 0 bases and at J to 5 bases, leaving 6 bases not matched to a gene. Written as DNA, the CDR3 is TGCGCCAGCAGCTTGGCGGGACAGGGAGACCATCAGCCCCAGCATTTT. Encoded protein: CASSLAGQGDHQPQHF.

This clone has just one count. The chain is built from TRBV5-4 and TRBJ2-7, with TRBD1 matching 10 bases. From germline, CDR1 is SGHNT and CDR2 YYREEE (reference sequence). The CDR3 is made up of 14 amino acids. Trimming took 5 bases from V and 2 from J; bases not matched to a gene: 4. The CDR3 bases are TGTGCCAGCAGACCCGGGACAGGGGCCTACGAGCAGTACTTC. Translated, it gives CASRPGTGAYEQYF.

The rearrangement links TRBV6-5 to TRBJ2-7; D is possibly TRBD2 (5 bases). V lost 5 bases and J 2 bases, leaving 16 bases between the germline ends. There are 15 residues in the CDR3. Germline assignment: CDR1 MNHEY and CDR2 SVGAGI. The CDR3 coding sequence is TGTGCCAGCAGTATTCTGACGGGAACCGCCTACGAGCAGTACTTC. As protein: CASSILTGTAYEQYF.

This chain joins TRBV14 and TRBJ2-7; TRBD2 is a possible D gene (5 bases). The CDR3 has 13 amino acids. Per germline, CDR1 SGHDN and CDR2 FVKESK. Trimming shortened V by 1 base and J by 3 bases, and 7 bases separated the two germline ends. The CDR3 here is CASSQGERYEQYF. Written as DNA, the CDR3 is TGTGCCAGCAGCCAAGGGGAGCGCTACGAGCAGTACTTC.